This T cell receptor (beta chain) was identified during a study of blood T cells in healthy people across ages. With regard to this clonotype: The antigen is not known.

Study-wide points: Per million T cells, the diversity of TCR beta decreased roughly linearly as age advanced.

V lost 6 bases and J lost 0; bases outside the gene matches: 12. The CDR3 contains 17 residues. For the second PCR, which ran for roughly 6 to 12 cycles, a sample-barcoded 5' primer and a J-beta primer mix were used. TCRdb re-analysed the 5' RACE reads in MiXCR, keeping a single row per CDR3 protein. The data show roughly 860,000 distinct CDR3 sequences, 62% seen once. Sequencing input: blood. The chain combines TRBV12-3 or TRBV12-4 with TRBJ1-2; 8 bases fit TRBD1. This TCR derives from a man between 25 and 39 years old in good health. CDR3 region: CASSPGGGRTPNYGYTF. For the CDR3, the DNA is TGTGCCAGCAGCCCAGGGGGCGGGCGGACACCTAACTATGGCTACACCTTC.